This T cell receptor (beta chain) is from a study of shared clonotypes between healthy human individuals. Whole-study results and caveats: The naive CD4 repertoires of a handful of donors were compared, and approximately 4.5% of clonotypes were shared.

Germline CDR1 and CDR2: MGHRA and YSYEKL. The CDR3 spans 16 residues. V lost 2 bases, J lost 12 bases, and 13 bases stayed unmatched. About this clone: Its antigen is not identified.

Each PCR replicate from the sorted subsets contained 200 to 250 ng DNA, which is about 30,000 T cell genomes. Repertoires were generated with immunoSEQ multiplex PCR, while TCRdb's copy carries only in-frame clones and drops some. Here the sample spans approximately 2.1 million clones, more than 80% being singletons. The material sequenced was naive CD4+ T cells from PBMCs. Subset indicated: CD45RA+ positively selected. The chain recombines TRBV4-1 with TRBJ2-1; TRBD2 matches at 10 bases. This TCR came from a man aged 18 to 30 in good health. Some clones in this sample may be carry-over from other donors' samples. The CDR3 nucleotides read TGCGCCAGCAGCCAACTGGGGGCTAGCGGGAGTATCGGGCAGTTCTTC. This encodes CASSQLGASGSIGQFF.